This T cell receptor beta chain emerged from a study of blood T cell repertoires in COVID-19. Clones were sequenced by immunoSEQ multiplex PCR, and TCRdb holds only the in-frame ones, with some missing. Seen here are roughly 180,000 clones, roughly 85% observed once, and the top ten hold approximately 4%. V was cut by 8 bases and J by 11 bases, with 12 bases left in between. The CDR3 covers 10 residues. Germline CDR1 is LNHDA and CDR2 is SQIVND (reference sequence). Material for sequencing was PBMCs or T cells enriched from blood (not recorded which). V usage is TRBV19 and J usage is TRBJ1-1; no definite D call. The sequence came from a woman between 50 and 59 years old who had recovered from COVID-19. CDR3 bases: TGTGCCAGTGGCGAGGGAGTGGCTTTCTTT. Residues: CASGEGVAFF.